The rows below give T cell receptor beta chains drawn from one sample of a study of blood T cell repertoires in COVID-19. Generated by immunoSEQ multiplex PCR, the TCRdb table keeps only in-frame clones and is missing some. The sample lists some 340,000 clones; around 87% were seen once. Sequences were obtained from PBMCs or T cells enriched from blood (not recorded which). The source is a woman in her twenties or thirties who had recovered from COVID-19. CDR3s include the opening cysteine and the closing phenylalanine or tryptophan. A D gene is named only where the DNA matches it firmly. The size of a clone is reported for some rows only, either as once, few or many, or as a class for expanded clones.

TRBD1 | once | TRBJ2-2 | TRBV5-8 | CASSFNYRGVYTGELFF | TGTGCCAGCAGCTTCAACTACAGGGGGGTATACACCGGGGAGCTGTTTTTT
NA | NA | TRBJ2-7 | TRBV28 | CASTSVGDSRPYEQYF | TGTGCCAGCACCTCAGTGGGTGACAGCCGTCCCTACGAGCAGTACTTC
NA | NA | TRBJ2-2 | TRBV7-8 | CASSLPTGPHANTGELFF | TGTGCCAGCAGCTTACCCACAGGCCCCCACGCGAACACCGGGGAGCTGTTTTTT
NA | NA | TRBJ1-5 | TRBV4-1 | CASSHGLPKNSNQPQHF | TGCGCCAGCAGCCACGGTCTTCCGAAGAATAGCAATCAGCCCCAGCATTTT
NA | NA | TRBJ2-7 | TRBV11-2 | CASSRGAGYEQYF | TGTGCCAGCAGCCGGGGAGCGGGCTACGAGCAGTACTTC
NA | NA | TRBJ1-2 | TRBV18 | CASSASTQGEVYGYTF | TGTGCCAGCTCAGCCTCCACACAGGGTGAGGTCTATGGCTACACCTTC
NA | NA | TRBJ1-1 | TRBV4-1 | CASSRQGGKHRSNTEAFF | TGCGCCAGCAGCCGTCAAGGGGGAAAACACCGGTCGAACACTGAAGCTTTCTTT
NA | NA | TRBJ2-2 | TRBV5-1 | CASRYSQGGTGELFF | TGCGCCAGCAGGTATTCACAGGGTGGAACCGGGGAGCTGTTTTTT
TRBD1 | NA | TRBJ1-2 | TRBV16 | CASSQSIQGADGYTF | TGTGCCAGCAGCCAATCGATACAGGGGGCCGATGGCTACACCTTC
TRBD2 | NA | TRBJ2-3 | TRBV30 | CAWSSGGLQYF | TGTGCCTGGAGTAGCGGGGGGCTGCAGTATTTT
NA | NA | TRBJ1-1 | TRBV4-2 | CASSQGRGNTEAFF | TGTGCCAGCAGCCAAGGACGGGGAAACACTGAAGCTTTCTTT
NA | NA | TRBJ1-2 | TRBV19 | CAGEAEGGFGYTF | TGTGCCGGAGAGGCGGAGGGAGGCTTTGGCTACACCTTC
NA | NA | TRBJ2-7 | TRBV4-2 | CASSQDYRAGRAYEQYF | TGTGCCAGCAGCCAAGATTATAGGGCCGGCAGGGCCTACGAGCAGTACTTC
NA | NA | TRBJ1-3 | TRBV5-4 | CASSLGSQAGENTIYF | TGTGCCAGCAGCTTGGGTTCGCAGGCGGGCGAAAACACCATATATTTT
NA | NA | TRBJ2-7 | TRBV4-1 | CASSPSPTSANEQYF | TGCGCCAGCAGCCCATCCCCCACCAGCGCCAACGAGCAGTACTTC
NA | NA | TRBJ1-1 | TRBV28 | CASSPPRTEAFF | TGTGCCAGCAGTCCCCCCAGGACTGAAGCTTTCTTT
TRBD1 | NA | TRBJ2-7 | TRBV28 | CASRTDRVGEQYF | TGTGCCAGCAGAACAGACAGGGTCGGCGAGCAGTACTTC